This T cell receptor (beta chain) was recovered during a study of T cell repertoires in cytomegalovirus infection. Study in general: From public TCR beta signatures came an indication of both CMV infection and matching HLA type.

MiXCR was run by TCRdb on the reads, yielding one entry per CDR3 protein. The data show more than 400,000 distinct CDR3 sequences, about 26% seen once. Study-level points and caveats: Frequencies of public TCR beta families were cumulated, and this identified carriers of CMV plus the relevant HLA. It was HLA-C-restricted CMV-specific TCR beta clonotypes that dominated the response ex vivo.

This clonotype has at least ten counts. What it binds is unknown. Specimen: PBMCs. This clonotype originated in a human donor in good health (CMV status not recorded). Some clones in this sample may be carry-over from other donors' samples.

The CDR3 DNA reads TGTGCCAGCAGACCGGCCGGGACTAGCGGGCAGGGGACCCAGTACTTC. Translating it yields CASRPAGTSGQGTQYF. The V gene is TRBV12-3 or TRBV12-4, the J gene TRBJ2-5; TRBD2 matches 12 bases. Trimming took 6 bases from V and 7 from J; bases not matched to a gene: 12. This CDR3 contains 16 residues.